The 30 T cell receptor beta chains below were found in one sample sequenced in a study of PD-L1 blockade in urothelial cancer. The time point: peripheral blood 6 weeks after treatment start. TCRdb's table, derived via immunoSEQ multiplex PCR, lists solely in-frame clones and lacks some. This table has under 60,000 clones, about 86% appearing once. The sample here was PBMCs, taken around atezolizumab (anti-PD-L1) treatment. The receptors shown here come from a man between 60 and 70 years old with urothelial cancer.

DNA for the CDR3: TGTGCCAGCAGCGGGGACAGGGGGCAGCGGGGCTACACCTTC. It yields the protein CASSGDRGQRGYTF. V gene TRBV6-1 combines with J gene TRBJ1-2, with 12 bases aligning to TRBD1. The V segment lost 6 bases and the J segment 8 bases; nucleotides outside the gene matches: 7. Germline CDR1 reads MNHNS; CDR2 reads SASEGT. CDR3 length: 14 residues.

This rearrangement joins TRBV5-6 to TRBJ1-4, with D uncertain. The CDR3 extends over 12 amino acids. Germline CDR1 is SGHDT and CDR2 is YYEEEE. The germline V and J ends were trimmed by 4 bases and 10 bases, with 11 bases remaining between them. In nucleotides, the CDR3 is TGTGCCAGCAGCCCGTTAGGCGGAAAACTGTTTTTT. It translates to CASSPLGGKLFF.

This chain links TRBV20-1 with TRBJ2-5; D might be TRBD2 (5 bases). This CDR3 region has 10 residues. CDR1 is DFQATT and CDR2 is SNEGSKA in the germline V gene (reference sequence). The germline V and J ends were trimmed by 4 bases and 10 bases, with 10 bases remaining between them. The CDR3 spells CSAKRPSQYF. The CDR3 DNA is TGCAGTGCTAAGCGGCCGAGCCAGTACTTC.

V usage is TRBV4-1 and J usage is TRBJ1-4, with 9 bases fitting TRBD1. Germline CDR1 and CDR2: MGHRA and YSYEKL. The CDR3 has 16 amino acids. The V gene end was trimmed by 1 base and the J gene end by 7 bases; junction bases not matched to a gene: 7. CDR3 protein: CASSQVGQGRGEKLFF. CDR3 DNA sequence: TGCGCCAGCAGCCAAGTCGGACAGGGGAGAGGTGAAAAACTGTTTTTT.

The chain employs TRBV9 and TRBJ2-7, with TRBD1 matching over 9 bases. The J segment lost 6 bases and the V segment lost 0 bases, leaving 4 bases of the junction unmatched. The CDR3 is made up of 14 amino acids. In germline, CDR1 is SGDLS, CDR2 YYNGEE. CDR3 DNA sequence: TGTGCCAGCAGCGTAGAAGGACAGGGGTCCGAGCAGTACTTC. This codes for CASSVEGQGSEQYF.

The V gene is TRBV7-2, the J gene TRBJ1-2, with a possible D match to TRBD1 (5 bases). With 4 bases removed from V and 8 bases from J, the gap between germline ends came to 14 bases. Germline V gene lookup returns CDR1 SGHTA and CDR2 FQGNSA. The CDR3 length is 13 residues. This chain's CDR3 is CASSSFRASGYTF. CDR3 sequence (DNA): TGTGCCAGCAGCTCTTTCAGGGCCTCCGGCTACACCTTC.

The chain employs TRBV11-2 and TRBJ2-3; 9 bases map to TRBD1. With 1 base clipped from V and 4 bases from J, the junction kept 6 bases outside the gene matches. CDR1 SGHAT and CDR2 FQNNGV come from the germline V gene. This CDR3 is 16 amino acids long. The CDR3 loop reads CASSLGDRAGPDTQYF. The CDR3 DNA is TGTGCCAGCAGCTTAGGGGACAGGGCCGGACCAGATACGCAGTATTTT. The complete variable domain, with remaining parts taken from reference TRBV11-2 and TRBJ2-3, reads EAGVAQSPRYKIIEKRQSVAFWCNPISGHATLYWYQQILGQGPKLLIQFQNNGVVDDSQLPKDRFSAERLKGVDSTLKIQPAKLEDSAVYLCASSLGDRAGPDTQYFGPGTRLTVL.

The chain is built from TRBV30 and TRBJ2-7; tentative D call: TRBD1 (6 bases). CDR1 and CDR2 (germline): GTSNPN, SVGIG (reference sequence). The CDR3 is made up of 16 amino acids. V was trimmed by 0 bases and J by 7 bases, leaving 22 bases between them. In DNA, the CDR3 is TGTGCCTGGAGTGTGGCATCGGGGCAGGGGATAAATGAGCAGTACTTC. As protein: CAWSVASGQGINEQYF.

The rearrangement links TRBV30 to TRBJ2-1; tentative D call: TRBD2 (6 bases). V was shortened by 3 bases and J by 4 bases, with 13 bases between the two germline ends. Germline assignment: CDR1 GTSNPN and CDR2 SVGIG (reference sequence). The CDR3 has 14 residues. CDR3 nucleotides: TGTGCCTGGAGCGCGGGGATTGGGTACAATGAGCAGTTCTTC. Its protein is CAWSAGIGYNEQFF.

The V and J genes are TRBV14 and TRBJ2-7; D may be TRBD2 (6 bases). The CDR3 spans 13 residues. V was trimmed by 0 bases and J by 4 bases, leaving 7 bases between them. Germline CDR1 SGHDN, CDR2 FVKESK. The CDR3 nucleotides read TGTGCCAGCAGCCAAGATGGGGGGTACGAGCAGTACTTC. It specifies CASSQDGGYEQYF.

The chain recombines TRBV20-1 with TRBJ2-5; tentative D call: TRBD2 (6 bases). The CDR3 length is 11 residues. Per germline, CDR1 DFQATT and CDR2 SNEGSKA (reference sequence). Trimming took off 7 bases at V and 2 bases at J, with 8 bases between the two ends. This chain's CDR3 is CSGLVQETQYF. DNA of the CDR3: TGCAGTGGACTAGTGCAAGAGACCCAGTACTTC.

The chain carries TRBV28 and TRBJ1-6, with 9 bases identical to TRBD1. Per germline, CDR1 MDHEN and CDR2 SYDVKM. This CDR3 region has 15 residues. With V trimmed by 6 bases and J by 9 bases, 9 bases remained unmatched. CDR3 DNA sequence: TGTGCCAGCAGGTTCAACAGGGGGCAGGTTTCACCCCTCCACTTT. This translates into CASRFNRGQVSPLHF.

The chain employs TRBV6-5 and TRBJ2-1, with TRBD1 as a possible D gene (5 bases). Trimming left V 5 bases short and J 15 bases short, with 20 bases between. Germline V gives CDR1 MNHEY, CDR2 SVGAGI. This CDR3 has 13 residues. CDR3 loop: CASSRMQGSGRFF. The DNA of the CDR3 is TGTGCCAGCAGTCGGATGCAGGGATCCGGGCGGTTCTTC.

CDR3 protein: CASSRDNLMNTEAFF. The DNA of the CDR3 is TGCGCCAGCAGCCGGGACAACCTGATGAACACTGAAGCTTTCTTT. The genes are TRBV10-1 and TRBJ1-1; D is perhaps TRBD1 (6 bases). This CDR3 contains 15 residues. The V and J ends lost 6 bases and 0 bases respectively, with 14 bases between them. Germline assignment: CDR1 WNHNN and CDR2 SYGVQD (reference sequence).

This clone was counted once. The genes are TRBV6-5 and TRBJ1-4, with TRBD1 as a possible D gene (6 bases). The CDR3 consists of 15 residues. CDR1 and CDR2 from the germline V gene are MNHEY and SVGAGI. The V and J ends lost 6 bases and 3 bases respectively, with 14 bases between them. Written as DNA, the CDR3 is TGTGCCAGCAGGATGGACAGATGGGCTAATGAAAAACTGTTTTTT. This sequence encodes CASRMDRWANEKLFF.

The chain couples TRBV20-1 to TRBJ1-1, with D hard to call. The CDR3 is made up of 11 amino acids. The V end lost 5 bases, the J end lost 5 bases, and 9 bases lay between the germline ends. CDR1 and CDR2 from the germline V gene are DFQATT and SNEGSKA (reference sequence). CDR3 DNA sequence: TGCAGTGCTCCCAGCGGGACTGAAGCTTTCTTT. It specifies CSAPSGTEAFF.

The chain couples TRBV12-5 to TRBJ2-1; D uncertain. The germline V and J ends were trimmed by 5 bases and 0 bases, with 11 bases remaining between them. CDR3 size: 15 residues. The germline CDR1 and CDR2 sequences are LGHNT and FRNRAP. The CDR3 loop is CASGVRLSSYNEQFF. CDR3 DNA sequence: TGTGCTAGTGGTGTTAGACTTAGCTCCTACAATGAGCAGTTCTTC.

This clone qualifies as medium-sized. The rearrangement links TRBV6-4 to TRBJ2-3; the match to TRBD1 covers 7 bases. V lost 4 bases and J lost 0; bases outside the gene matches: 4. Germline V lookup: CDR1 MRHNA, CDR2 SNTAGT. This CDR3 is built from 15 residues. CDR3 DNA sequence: TGTGCCAGCAGTGCTGGACAGGCTAGCACAGATACGCAGTATTTT. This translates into CASSAGQASTDTQYF.

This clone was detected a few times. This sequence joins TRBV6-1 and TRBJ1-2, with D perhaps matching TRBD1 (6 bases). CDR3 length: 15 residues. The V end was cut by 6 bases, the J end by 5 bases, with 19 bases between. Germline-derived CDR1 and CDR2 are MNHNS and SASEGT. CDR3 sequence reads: CASSEQPSGAYGYTF. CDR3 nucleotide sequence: TGTGCCAGCAGCGAACAACCGTCAGGGGCGTATGGCTACACCTTC.

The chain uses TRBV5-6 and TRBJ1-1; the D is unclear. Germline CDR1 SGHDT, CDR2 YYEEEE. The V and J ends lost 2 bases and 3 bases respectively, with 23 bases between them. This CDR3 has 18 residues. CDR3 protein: CASSFPEALNERDTEAFF. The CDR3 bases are TGTGCCAGCAGCTTTCCCGAGGCCCTTAACGAGCGAGACACTGAAGCTTTCTTT.

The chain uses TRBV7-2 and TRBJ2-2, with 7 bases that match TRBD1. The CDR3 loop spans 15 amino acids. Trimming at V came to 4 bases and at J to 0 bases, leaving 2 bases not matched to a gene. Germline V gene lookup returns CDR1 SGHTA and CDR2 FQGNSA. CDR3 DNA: TGTGCCAGCAGCTATGGGACAGCGAACACCGGGGAGCTGTTTTTT. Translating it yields CASSYGTANTGELFF.

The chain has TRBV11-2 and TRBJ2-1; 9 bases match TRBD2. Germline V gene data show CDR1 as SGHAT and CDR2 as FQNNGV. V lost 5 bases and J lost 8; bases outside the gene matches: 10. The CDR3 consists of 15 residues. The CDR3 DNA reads TGTGCCAGCAGCCCCAACGCGGGAGGGTTCGATGAGCAGTTCTTC. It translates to CASSPNAGGFDEQFF.

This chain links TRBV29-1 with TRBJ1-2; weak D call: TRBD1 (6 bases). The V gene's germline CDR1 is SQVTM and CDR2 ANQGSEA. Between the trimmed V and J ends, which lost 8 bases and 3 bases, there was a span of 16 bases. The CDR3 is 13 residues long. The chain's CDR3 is CSSGEGGDYGYTF. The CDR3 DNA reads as TGCAGCTCCGGGGAGGGGGGAGACTATGGCTACACCTTC.

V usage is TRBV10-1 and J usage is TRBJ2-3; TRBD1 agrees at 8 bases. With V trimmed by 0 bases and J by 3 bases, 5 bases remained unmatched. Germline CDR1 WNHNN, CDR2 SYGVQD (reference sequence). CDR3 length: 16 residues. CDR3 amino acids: CASSESKDRETDTQYF. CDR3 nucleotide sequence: TGCGCCAGCAGTGAGTCGAAGGACAGGGAAACAGATACGCAGTATTTT.

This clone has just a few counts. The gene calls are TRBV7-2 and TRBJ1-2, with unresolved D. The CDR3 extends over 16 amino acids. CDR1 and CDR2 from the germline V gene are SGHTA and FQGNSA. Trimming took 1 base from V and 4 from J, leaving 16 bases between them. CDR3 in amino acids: CASSLDSSARGYGYTF. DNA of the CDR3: TGTGCCAGCAGCTTAGATTCGAGCGCGCGTGGCTATGGCTACACCTTC.

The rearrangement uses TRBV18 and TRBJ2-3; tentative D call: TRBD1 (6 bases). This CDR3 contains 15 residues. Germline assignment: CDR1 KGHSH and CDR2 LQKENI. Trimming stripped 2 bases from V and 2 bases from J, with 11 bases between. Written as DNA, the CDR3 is TGTGCCAGCTCACCATCGGACAGAGTCACAGATACGCAGTATTTT. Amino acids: CASSPSDRVTDTQYF. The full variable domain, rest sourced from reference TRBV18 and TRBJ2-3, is NAGVMQNPRHLVRRRGQEARLRCSPMKGHSHVYWYRQLPEEGLKFMVYLQKENIIDESGMPKERFSAEFPKEGPSILRIQQVVRGDSAAYFCASSPSDRVTDTQYFGPGTRLTVL.

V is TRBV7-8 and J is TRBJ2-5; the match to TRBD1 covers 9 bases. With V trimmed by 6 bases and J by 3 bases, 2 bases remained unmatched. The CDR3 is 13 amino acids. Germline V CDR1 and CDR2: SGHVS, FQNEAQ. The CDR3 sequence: CASSRDREETQYF. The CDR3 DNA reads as TGTGCCAGCAGTCGGGACAGGGAAGAGACCCAGTACTTC.

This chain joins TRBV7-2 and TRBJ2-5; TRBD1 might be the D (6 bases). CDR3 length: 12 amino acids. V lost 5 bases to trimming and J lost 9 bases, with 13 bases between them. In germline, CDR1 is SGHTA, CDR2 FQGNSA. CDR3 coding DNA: TGTGCCAGCAGCCTGGGACAATCGGCCCAGTACTTC. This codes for CASSLGQSAQYF.

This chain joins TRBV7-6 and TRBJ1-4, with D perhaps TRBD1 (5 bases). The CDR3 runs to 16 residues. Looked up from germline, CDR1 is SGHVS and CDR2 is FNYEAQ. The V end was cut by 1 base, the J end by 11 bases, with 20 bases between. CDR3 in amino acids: CASSLDIIRVSSKLFF. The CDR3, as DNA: TGTGCCAGCAGCTTAGATATTATCAGGGTTTCGTCGAAACTGTTTTTT.

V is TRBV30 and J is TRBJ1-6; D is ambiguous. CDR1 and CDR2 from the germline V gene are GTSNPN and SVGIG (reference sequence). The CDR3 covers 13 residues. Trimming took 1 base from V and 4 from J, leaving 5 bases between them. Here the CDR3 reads CAWSAGYNSPLHF. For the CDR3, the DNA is TGTGCCTGGAGTGCAGGATATAATTCACCCCTCCACTTT.